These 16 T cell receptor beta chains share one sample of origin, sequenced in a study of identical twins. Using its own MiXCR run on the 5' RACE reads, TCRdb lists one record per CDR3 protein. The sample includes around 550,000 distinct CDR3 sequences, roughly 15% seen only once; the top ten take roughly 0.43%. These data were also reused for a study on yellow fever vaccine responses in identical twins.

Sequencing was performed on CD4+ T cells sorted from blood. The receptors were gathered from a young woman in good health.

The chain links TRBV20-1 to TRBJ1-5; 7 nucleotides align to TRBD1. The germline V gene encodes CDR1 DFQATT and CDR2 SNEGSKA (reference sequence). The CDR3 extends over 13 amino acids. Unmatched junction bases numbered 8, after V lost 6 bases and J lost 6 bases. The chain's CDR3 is CSAPDRVPQPQHF. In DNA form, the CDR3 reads TGCAGTGCCCCTGACAGGGTCCCTCAGCCCCAGCATTTT.

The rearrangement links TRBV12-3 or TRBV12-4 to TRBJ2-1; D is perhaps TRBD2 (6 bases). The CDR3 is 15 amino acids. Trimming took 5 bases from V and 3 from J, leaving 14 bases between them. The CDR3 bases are TGTGCCAGCAGTCCCGCGGGACCCCACTACAATGAGCAGTTCTTC. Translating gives CASSPAGPHYNEQFF.

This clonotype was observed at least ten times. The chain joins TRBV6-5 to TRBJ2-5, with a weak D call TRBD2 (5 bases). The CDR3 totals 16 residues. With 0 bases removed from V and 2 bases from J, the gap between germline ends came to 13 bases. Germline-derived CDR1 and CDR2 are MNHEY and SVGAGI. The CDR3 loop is CASSYSASGGQETQYF. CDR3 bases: TGTGCCAGCAGTTACTCAGCCAGCGGTGGGCAAGAGACCCAGTACTTC.

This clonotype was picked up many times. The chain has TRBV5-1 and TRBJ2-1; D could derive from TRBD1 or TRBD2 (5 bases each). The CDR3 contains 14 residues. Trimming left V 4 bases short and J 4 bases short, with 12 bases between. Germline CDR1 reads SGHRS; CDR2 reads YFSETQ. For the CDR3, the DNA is TGCGCCAGCAGCACAGGAGGACTGTACAATGAGCAGTTCTTC. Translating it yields CASSTGGLYNEQFF. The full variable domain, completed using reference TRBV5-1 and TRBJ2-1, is KAGVTQTPRYLIKTRGQQVTLSCSPISGHRSVSWYQQTPGQGLQFLFEYFSETQRNKGNFPGRFSGRQFSNSRSEMNVSTLELGDSALYLCASSTGGLYNEQFFGPGTRLTVL.

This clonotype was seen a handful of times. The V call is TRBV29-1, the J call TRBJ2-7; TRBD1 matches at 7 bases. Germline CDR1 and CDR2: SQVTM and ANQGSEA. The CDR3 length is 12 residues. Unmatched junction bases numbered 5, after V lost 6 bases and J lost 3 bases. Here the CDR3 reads CSVEGQYYEQYF. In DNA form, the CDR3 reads TGCAGCGTAGAGGGACAGTACTACGAGCAGTACTTC.

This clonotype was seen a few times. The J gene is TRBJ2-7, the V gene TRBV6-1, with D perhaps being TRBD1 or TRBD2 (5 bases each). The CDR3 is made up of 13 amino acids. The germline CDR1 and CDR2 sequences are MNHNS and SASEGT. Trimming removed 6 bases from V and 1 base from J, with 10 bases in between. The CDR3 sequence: CASSRGTSYEQYV. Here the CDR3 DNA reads TGTGCCAGCAGCCGGGGCACATCCTACGAGCAGTACGTC.

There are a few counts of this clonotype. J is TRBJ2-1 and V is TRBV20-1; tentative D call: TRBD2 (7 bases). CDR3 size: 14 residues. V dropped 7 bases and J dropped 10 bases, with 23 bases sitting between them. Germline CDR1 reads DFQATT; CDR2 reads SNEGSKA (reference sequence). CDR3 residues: CSVPIGGPKEEQFF. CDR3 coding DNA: TGCAGTGTTCCGATCGGGGGGCCCAAAGAGGAGCAGTTCTTC.

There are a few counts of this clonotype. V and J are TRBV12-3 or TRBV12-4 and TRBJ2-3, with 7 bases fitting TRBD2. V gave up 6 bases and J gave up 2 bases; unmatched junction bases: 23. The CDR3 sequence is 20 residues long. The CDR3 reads CASSTQPPSPTSAHTDTQYF. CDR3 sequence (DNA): TGTGCCAGCAGCACCCAACCTCCGTCCCCTACTAGCGCCCACACAGATACGCAGTATTTT.

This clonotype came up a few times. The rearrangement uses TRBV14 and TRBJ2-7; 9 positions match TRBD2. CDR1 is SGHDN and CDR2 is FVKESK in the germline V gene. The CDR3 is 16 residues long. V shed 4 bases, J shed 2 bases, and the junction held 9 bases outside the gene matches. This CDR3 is CASSPEMTSGTYEQYV. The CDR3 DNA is TGTGCCAGCAGCCCAGAAATGACTAGCGGAACCTACGAGCAGTACGTC.

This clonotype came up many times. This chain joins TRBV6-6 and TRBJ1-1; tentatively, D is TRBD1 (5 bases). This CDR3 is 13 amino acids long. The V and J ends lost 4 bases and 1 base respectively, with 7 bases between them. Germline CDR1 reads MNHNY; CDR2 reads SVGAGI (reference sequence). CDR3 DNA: TGTGCCAGCAGTTCTGGGACGAACACTGAAGCTTTCTTT. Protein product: CASSSGTNTEAFF.

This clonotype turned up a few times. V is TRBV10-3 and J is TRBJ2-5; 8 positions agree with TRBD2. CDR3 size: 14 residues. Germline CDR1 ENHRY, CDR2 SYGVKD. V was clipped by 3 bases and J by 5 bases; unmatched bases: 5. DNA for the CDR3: TGTGCCATCAGTGACGGGGGGGCCGCTGAGACCCAGTACTTC. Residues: CAISDGGAAETQYF.

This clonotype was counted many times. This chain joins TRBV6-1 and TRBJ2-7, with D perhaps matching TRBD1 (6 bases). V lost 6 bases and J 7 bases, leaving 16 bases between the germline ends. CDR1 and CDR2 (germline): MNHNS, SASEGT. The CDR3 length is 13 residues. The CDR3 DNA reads TGTGCCAGCAGGGCAGACGTTCAGGGGGAGCAGTACTTC. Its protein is CASRADVQGEQYF.

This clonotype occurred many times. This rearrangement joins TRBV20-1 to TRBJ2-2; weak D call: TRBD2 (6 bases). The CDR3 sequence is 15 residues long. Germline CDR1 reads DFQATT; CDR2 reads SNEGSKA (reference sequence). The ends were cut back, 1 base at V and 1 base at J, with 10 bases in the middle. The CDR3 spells CSARAGRGNTGELFF. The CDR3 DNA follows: TGCAGTGCTAGAGCAGGGCGGGGGAACACCGGGGAGCTGTTTTTT.

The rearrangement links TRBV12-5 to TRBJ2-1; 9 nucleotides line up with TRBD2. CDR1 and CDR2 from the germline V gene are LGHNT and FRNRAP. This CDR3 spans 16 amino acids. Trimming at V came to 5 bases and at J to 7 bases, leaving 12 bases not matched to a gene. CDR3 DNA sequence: TGTGCTAGTGGTCCCGTTAGCGGGGGCTTAAGGAATGAGCAGTTCTTC. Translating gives CASGPVSGGLRNEQFF.

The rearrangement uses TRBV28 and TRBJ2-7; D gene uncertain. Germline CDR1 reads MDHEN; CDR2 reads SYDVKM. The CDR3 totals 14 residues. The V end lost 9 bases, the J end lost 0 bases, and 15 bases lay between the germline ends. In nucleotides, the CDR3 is TGTGCCAGTAGTGGGCTGCTGAGCTCCTACGAGCAGTACGTC. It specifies CASSGLLSSYEQYV.

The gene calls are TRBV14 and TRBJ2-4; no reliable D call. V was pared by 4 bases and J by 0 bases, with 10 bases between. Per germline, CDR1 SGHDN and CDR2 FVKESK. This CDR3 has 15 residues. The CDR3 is CASSRNRLAKNIQYF. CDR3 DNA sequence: TGTGCCAGCAGCCGGAACAGACTAGCCAAAAACATTCAGTACTTC.